The 22 T cell receptor beta chains below were found in one sample sequenced in a study of cytomegalovirus exposure and HLA in healthy donors. Primers: 60 Vbeta forward and 13 Jbeta reverse. Only in-frame clones appear in the TCRdb table, and some are missing; sequencing was by immunoSEQ multiplex PCR. The sample carries under 200,000 clones, around 86% recorded once. Sequencing was done on a sample of PBMCs. These receptors were obtained from a male donor in good health and CMV-seronegative.

The chain carries TRBV7-9 and TRBJ1-6; maybe TRBD1 (5 bases). CDR3 size: 15 residues. With 1 base removed from V and 7 bases from J, the gap between germline ends came to 11 bases. CDR1 and CDR2 (germline): SEHNR, FQNEAQ (reference sequence). The CDR3 reads CASSLVQGQNSPLHF. In nucleotides, the CDR3 is TGTGCCAGCAGCTTAGTCCAGGGTCAGAATTCACCCCTCCACTTT.

The genes are TRBV18 and TRBJ1-1; the match to TRBD1 covers 10 bases. Trimming at V came to 3 bases and at J to 1 base, leaving 5 bases not matched to a gene. The germline CDR1 and CDR2 sequences are KGHSH and LQKENI. The CDR3 totals 16 residues. Here the CDR3 reads CASSPGQGYTNTEAFF. In DNA form, the CDR3 reads TGTGCCAGCTCACCGGGACAGGGGTACACGAACACTGAAGCTTTCTTT.

V and J are TRBV12-5 and TRBJ2-7; D call uncertain. V lost 6 bases to trimming and J lost 0 bases, with 6 bases between them. Germline CDR1 and CDR2: LGHNT and FRNRAP. This CDR3 is built from 12 residues. CDR3 loop: CASGPSSYEQYF. In DNA, the CDR3 is TGTGCTAGTGGGCCGAGCTCCTACGAGCAGTACTTC. Supplemented by reference TRBV12-5 and TRBJ2-7, the full variable domain reads DARVTQTPRHKVTEMGQEVTMRCQPILGHNTVFWYRQTMMQGLELLAYFRNRAPLDDSGMPKDRFSAEMPDATLATLKIQPSEPRDSAVYFCASGPSSYEQYFGPGTRLTVT.

The chain has TRBV9 and TRBJ2-2, with 7 bases identical to TRBD1. The V segment lost 3 bases and the J segment 6 bases; nucleotides outside the gene matches: 8. From germline, CDR1 is SGDLS and CDR2 YYNGEE. CDR3 size: 15 residues. The CDR3 DNA is TGTGCCAGCAGCGGGGACAGAGGGTTTGCCGGGGAGCTGTTTTTT. It codes for CASSGDRGFAGELFF.

The chain has TRBV5-4 and TRBJ1-3; the D gene is possibly TRBD1 (5 bases). The CDR3 covers 15 residues. Trimming took 4 bases from V and 0 from J, leaving 11 bases between them. Germline V gene data show CDR1 as SGHNT and CDR2 as YYREEE (reference sequence). CDR3 loop: CASSLTGSSGNTIYF. Written as DNA, the CDR3 is TGTGCCAGCAGCCTAACAGGAAGCTCTGGAAACACCATATATTTT.

The chain couples TRBV6-6 to TRBJ2-7, with D maybe TRBD1 (5 bases). Trimming stripped 10 bases from V and 4 bases from J, with 14 bases between. Germline CDR1 reads MNHNY; CDR2 reads SVGAGI (reference sequence). CDR3 length equals 12 residues. The CDR3 bases are TGTGCCAACAGGCGTACAGATTACGAGCAGTACTTC. This gives the protein CANRRTDYEQYF.

The chain uses TRBV30 and TRBJ2-7; D may be TRBD2 (5 bases). Trimming stripped 0 bases from V and 0 bases from J, with 15 bases between. The CDR3 has 16 residues. Germline CDR1 and CDR2: GTSNPN and SVGIG (reference sequence). DNA for the CDR3: TGTGCCTGGAGTGTACTAGAGCTGGGAAGCTCCTACGAGCAGTACTTC. Its translation is CAWSVLELGSSYEQYF.

This clone appeared a few times. The chain couples TRBV5-6 to TRBJ2-1; TRBD1 is a possible D gene (6 bases). The V and J ends lost 3 bases and 2 bases respectively, with 15 bases between them. The V gene's germline CDR1 is SGHDT and CDR2 YYEEEE. CDR3 length: 16 amino acids. The CDR3 sequence: CASSSRGTGTYNEQFF. In DNA, the CDR3 is TGTGCCAGCAGCTCCCGTGGCACAGGGACCTACAATGAGCAGTTCTTC.

The chain couples TRBV5-1 to TRBJ1-1; 9 nucleotides align to TRBD1. The trim removed 0 bases at V and 4 bases at J, leaving 4 bases unmatched. The CDR3 has 15 amino acids. In germline, CDR1 is SGHRS, CDR2 YFSETQ. CDR3 loop: CASSLEGQGGTEAFF. The CDR3, as DNA: TGCGCCAGCAGCTTGGAGGGACAGGGAGGCACTGAAGCTTTCTTT.

Regarding this clone: Other nucleotide sequences from this sample produce the same CDR3. V and J are TRBV5-4 and TRBJ1-2; 7 bases are shared with TRBD1. The junction had 3 bases not matched to a gene; V was cut back by 0 bases and J by 4 bases. This CDR3 comprises 14 residues. Germline V lookup: CDR1 SGHNT, CDR2 YYREEE (reference sequence). CDR3 sequence reads: CASSLGTGSYGYTF. In nucleotides, the CDR3 is TGTGCCAGCAGCTTGGGGACAGGTTCCTATGGCTACACCTTC.

Written as DNA, the CDR3 is TGCGCCAGCAGTGGAGGGAAAGGGGAAGCTTTCTTT. Protein product: CASSGGKGEAFF. V and J are TRBV10-2 and TRBJ1-1, with unresolved D. This CDR3 comprises 12 residues. V gave up 4 bases and J gave up 8 bases, with 11 bases separating them. The germline gives CDR1 WSHSY, CDR2 SAAADI.

The chain uses TRBV18 and TRBJ1-4, with D perhaps TRBD1 (5 bases). Germline lookup yields CDR1 KGHSH and CDR2 LQKENI. V was clipped by 6 bases and J by 7 bases, with 15 bases between them. This CDR3 comprises 14 residues. CDR3 residues: CASSRAGVFEKLFF. The CDR3 coding sequence is TGTGCCAGCTCCCGAGCGGGGGTTTTTGAAAAACTGTTTTTT. Based on the CDR3 plus reference TRBV18 and TRBJ1-4, the full variable domain is NAGVMQNPRHLVRRRGQEARLRCSPMKGHSHVYWYRQLPEEGLKFMVYLQKENIIDESGMPKERFSAEFPKEGPSILRIQQVVRGDSAAYFCASSRAGVFEKLFFGSGTQLSVL.

To note about this clone: The junction departs from the called germline gene at one end, perhaps through a read error. The rearrangement uses TRBV5-4 and TRBJ1-6, with a weak D call TRBD1 (5 bases). CDR1 is SGHNT and CDR2 is YYREEE in the germline V gene (reference sequence). The CDR3 spans 16 residues. CDR3 sequence reads: CAGSLGVNDYNSPLHF. The CDR3 region has the DNA TGTGCCGGCAGCTTAGGGGTCAATGATTATAATTCACCCCTCCACTTT.

The CDR3 spells CATDRAWNNQPQHF. In DNA form, the CDR3 reads TGTGCCACCGACAGGGCTTGGAACAATCAGCCCCAGCATTTT. The chain is built from TRBV19 and TRBJ1-5, with 7 bases that match TRBD1. The CDR3 loop spans 14 amino acids. Looked up from germline, CDR1 is LNHDA and CDR2 is SQIVND (reference sequence). The V segment lost 10 bases and the J segment 3 bases; nucleotides outside the gene matches: 9.

The rearrangement uses TRBV2 and TRBJ1-5, with TRBD1 as a possible D gene (5 bases). The V and J ends lost 7 bases and 4 bases respectively, with 17 bases between them. CDR3 length equals 15 residues. The germline gives CDR1 SNHLY, CDR2 FYNNEI. The CDR3 loop reads CASKGMAGRNQPQHF. As DNA, the CDR3 is TGTGCCAGCAAAGGAATGGCAGGGCGTAATCAGCCCCAGCATTTT.

The chain is built from TRBV30 and TRBJ2-7, with TRBD1 as a possible D gene (5 bases). The V end lost 0 bases, the J end lost 2 bases, and 14 bases lay between the germline ends. The germline gives CDR1 GTSNPN, CDR2 SVGIG (reference sequence). This CDR3 region has 15 residues. As DNA, the CDR3 is TGTGCCTGGAGTGTCCTCTCAGGGTTCGCCTACGAGCAGTACTTC. It translates to CAWSVLSGFAYEQYF.

The J gene is TRBJ1-2, the V gene TRBV18; 8 bases are a match to TRBD1. This CDR3 has 15 amino acids. J gave up 7 bases and V 3 bases, and 10 bases lay outside the gene matches. Germline CDR1 is KGHSH and CDR2 is LQKENI. CDR3 DNA sequence: TGTGCCAGCTCACCCGGACAGGGAGGAGCGGGTGGCTACACCTTC. Translation gives CASSPGQGGAGGYTF. The whole variable domain, filled in from reference TRBV18 and TRBJ1-2, reads NAGVMQNPRHLVRRRGQEARLRCSPMKGHSHVYWYRQLPEEGLKFMVYLQKENIIDESGMPKERFSAEFPKEGPSILRIQQVVRGDSAAYFCASSPGQGGAGGYTFGSGTRLTVV.

This clone was detected a few times. The chain joins TRBV6-5 to TRBJ2-6; D may be TRBD1 (5 bases). V was trimmed by 6 bases and J by 8 bases, leaving 11 bases between them. CDR1 is MNHEY, CDR2 SVGAGI, per germline. This CDR3 spans 13 amino acids. The CDR3 DNA reads TGTGCCAGCAGGGCAGGGTCGTCCAACGTCCTGACTTTC. Its protein product is CASRAGSSNVLTF.

The chain employs TRBV5-1 and TRBJ1-1; D is unclear. Germline CDR1 reads SGHRS; CDR2 reads YFSETQ. V was pared by 2 bases and J by 1 base, with 6 bases between. This CDR3 is built from 13 residues. CDR3 DNA sequence: TGCGCCAGCAGCTTTAACTCGAACACTGAAGCTTTCTTT. Protein product: CASSFNSNTEAFF.

The rearrangement joins TRBV5-5 to TRBJ2-4; TRBD1 agrees at 9 bases. Losses at the gene ends were 4 bases for V and 9 bases for J; bases not matched to a gene: 5. From germline, CDR1 is SGHKS and CDR2 YYEKEE (reference sequence). This CDR3 region has 13 residues. The CDR3: CASSTGQGFIQYF. Written as DNA, the CDR3 is TGTGCCAGCAGCACGGGACAGGGTTTCATTCAGTACTTC.

The rearrangement uses TRBV6-5 and TRBJ1-1; no reliable D call. Trimming took off 4 bases at V and 1 base at J, with 16 bases between the two ends. The CDR3 spans 16 residues. CDR1 is MNHEY, CDR2 SVGAGI, per germline. The CDR3 is CASSSPRGSGNTEAFF. CDR3 in DNA: TGTGCCAGCAGTTCCCCTCGAGGGTCGGGGAACACTGAAGCTTTCTTT.

The V and J genes are TRBV5-8 and TRBJ1-2; D call uncertain. The CDR3 is made up of 15 amino acids. Trimming cost V 4 bases and J 1 base, with 14 bases left between them. The germline V gene has CDR1 SGHTS and CDR2 YDEGEE. Here the CDR3 reads CASSSGGVNNYGYTF. In DNA, the CDR3 is TGTGCCAGCAGCAGCGGAGGAGTAAATAACTATGGCTACACCTTC.